The clone carrying this T cell receptor beta chain was seen only a few times. Its matching antigen is unknown. Germline lookup yields CDR1 LNHDA and CDR2 SQIVND (reference sequence). The CDR3 has 17 residues. The V end lost 6 bases, the J end lost 0 bases, and 15 bases lay between the germline ends. These data come from a study of CD8+CD57+ T cells in acquired aplastic anemia. Notes on the study in general: Fewer than 30 shared CD8+ CDR3s appeared highly expressed within patients' immunodominant clones.

TCR beta VDJ combinations and CDR3 sequences were profiled from genomic DNA. From the reads, TCRdb called clonotypes with MiXCR, one entry per CDR3 protein. The table lists hundreds of thousands of distinct CDR3 sequences, about a third of them singletons. Individuals selected for sequencing had exhibited CD8+CD57+ cell expansion on flow cytometry. Among the patients, all had severe acquired aplastic anemia. Blood was sampled before the patients had received any therapy. The genes are TRBV19 and TRBJ1-6; D not resolved. The TCR comes from a human donor with aplastic anemia. The sequenced sample consisted of sorted CD4+, CD8+, or CD8+CD57+ T cells (not recorded which) from PBMCs. The CDR3 sequence is CASSALPRSSYNSPLHF. The CDR3 coding sequence is TGTGCCAGTAGCGCTCTCCCCCGGAGCTCCTATAATTCACCCCTCCACTTT.